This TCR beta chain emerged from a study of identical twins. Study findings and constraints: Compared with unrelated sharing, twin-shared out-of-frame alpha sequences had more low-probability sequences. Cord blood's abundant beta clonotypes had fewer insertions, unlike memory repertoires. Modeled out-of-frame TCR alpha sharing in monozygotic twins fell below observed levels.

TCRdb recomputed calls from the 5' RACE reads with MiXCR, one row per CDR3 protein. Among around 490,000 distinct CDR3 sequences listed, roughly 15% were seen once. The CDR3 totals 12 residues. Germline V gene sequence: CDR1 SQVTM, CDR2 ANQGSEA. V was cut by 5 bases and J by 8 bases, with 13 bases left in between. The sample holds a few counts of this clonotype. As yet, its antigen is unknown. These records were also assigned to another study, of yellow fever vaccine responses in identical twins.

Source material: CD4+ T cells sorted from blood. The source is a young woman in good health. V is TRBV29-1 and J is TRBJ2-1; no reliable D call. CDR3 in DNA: TGCAGCGTTAGGACCCTTTGGGATGAGCAGTTCTTC. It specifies CSVRTLWDEQFF.